This TCR beta chain was documented in a study of cytomegalovirus exposure and HLA in healthy donors. The PCR was carried out with 60 Vbeta primers and 13 Jbeta primers. Some clones are missing from TCRdb's copy, which holds only in-frame ones; the method was immunoSEQ multiplex PCR. This table holds tens of thousands of clones. Germline V CDR1 and CDR2: KGHSH, LQKENI. The V end was cut by 4 bases, the J end by 0 bases, with 12 bases between. The CDR3 consists of 16 residues. The chain links TRBV18 to TRBJ2-2; possible D gene TRBD1, 6 bases. The source is a man aged 18-30 years in good health and CMV-seropositive. The material sequenced was PBMCs. The CDR3 region is CASSLREGANTGELFF. In DNA form, the CDR3 reads TGTGCCAGCTCACTTCGAGAGGGGGCGAACACCGGGGAGCTGTTTTTT.